This T cell receptor (beta chain) was captured in a study of Ad26.COV2.S vaccination and SARS-CoV-2 variants. Whole-study context: Among those in the COV1001 Ad26.COV2.S trial arm was the donor.

Germline-derived CDR1 and CDR2 are MNHEY and SVGEGT. After removal of 2 bases from V and 5 bases from J, the junction contained 1 base not matched to a gene. The CDR3 runs to 13 residues. Treatment: 19 received Ad26.COV2.S at low or high dose, single or two shots; 5 received placebo; per-sample allocation not given. On day 63 after the first injection, vaccine and placebo recipients gave samples. Assay used: immunoSEQ multiplex PCR; TCRdb lists only in-frame clones, some missing. The sample has around 250,000 clones, around nine tenths seen once. The chain joins TRBV6-2 or TRBV6-3 to TRBJ2-7; 9 bases are shared with TRBD1. The source of this sequence is a person between 18 and 59 years old who received the Ad26.COV2.S COVID-19 vaccine or a placebo. This specimen consisted of peripheral blood, obtained in a trial of Ad26.COV2.S vaccine versus placebo. The CDR3 loop reads CASSYGTGHEQYF. CDR3 in DNA: TGTGCCAGCAGTTACGGGACAGGGCACGAGCAGTACTTC.